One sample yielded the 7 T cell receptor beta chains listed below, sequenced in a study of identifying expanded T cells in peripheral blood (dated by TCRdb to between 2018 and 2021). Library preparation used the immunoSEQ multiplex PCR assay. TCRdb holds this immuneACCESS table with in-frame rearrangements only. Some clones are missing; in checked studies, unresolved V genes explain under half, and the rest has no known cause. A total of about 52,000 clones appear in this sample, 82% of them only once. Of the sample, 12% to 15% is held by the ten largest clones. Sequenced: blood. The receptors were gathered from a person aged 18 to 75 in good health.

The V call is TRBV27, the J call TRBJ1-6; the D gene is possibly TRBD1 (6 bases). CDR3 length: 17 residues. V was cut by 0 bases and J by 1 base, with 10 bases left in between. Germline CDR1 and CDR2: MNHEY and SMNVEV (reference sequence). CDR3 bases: TGTGCCAGCAGTTTATCAACAGGGTCTTCCTATAATTCACCCCTCCACTTT. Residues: CASSLSTGSSYNSPLHF.

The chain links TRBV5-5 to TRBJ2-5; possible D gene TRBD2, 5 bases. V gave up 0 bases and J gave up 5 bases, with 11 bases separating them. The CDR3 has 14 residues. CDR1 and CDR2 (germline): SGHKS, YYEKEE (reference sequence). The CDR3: CASSLAAGGETQYF. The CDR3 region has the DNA TGTGCCAGCAGCTTGGCCGCGGGTGGGGAGACCCAGTACTTC.

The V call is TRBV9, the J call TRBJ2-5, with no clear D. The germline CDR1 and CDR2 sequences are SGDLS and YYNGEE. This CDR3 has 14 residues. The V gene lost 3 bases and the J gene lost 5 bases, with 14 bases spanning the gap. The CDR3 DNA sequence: TGTGCCAGCAGCGCTCGGATTGGAGCGGAGACCCAGTACTTC. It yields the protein CASSARIGAETQYF. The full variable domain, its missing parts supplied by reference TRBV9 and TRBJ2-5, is DSGVTQTPKHLITATGQRVTLRCSPRSGDLSVYWYQQSLDQGLQFLIQYYNGEERAKGNILERFSAQQFPDLHSELNLSSLELGDSALYFCASSARIGAETQYFGPGTRLLVL.

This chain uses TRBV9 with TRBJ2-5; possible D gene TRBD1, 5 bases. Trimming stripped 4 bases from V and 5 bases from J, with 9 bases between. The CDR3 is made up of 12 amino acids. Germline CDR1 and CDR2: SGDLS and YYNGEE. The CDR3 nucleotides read TGTGCCAGCAGCCCTGGGGCTGAGACCCAGTACTTC. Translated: CASSPGAETQYF.

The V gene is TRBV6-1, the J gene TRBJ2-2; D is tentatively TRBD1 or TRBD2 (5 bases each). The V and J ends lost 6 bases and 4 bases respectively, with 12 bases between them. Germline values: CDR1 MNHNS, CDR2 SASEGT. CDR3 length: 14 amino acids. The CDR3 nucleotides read TGTGCCAGCAGGGGGGTTGGTGGCACCGGGGAGCTGTTTTTT. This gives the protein CASRGVGGTGELFF.

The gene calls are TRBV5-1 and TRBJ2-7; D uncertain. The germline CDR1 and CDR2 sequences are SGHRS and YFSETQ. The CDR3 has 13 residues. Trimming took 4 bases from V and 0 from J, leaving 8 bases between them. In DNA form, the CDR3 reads TGCGCCAGCAGCCCGTCGAACTCCTACGAGCAGTACTTC. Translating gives CASSPSNSYEQYF.

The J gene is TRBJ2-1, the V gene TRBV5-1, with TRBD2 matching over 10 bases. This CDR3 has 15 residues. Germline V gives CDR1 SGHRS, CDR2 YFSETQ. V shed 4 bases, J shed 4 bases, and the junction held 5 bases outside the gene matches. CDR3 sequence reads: CASSLGTSEYNEQFF. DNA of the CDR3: TGCGCCAGCAGCCTCGGGACTAGCGAGTACAATGAGCAGTTCTTC.